Presented here are 28 T cell receptor beta chains from one specimen sequenced in a study of shared clonotypes between healthy human individuals (dated by TCRdb to the early 2020s). The library was generated by the immunoSEQ multiplex PCR assay. What TCRdb holds here is the immuneACCESS table cut down to in-frame rearrangements. Part of the clones is not present; checked against another copy, under half of the missing clones reflect an unresolved V gene, and the others are unexplained. The sample includes about 710,000 clones, with roughly 73% observed a single time. Clones ranked in the top ten supply around 2% of the sample. What was sequenced was memory CD4+ T cells sorted from blood. This specimen's cell subset or site label, per the study, means: CD45RA-negative fraction. The receptors come from a woman under 40 in good health.

This chain uses TRBV5-4 with TRBJ1-2, with D perhaps matching TRBD1 (5 bases). The CDR3 is made up of 14 amino acids. Between the trimmed V and J ends, which lost 3 bases and 2 bases, there was a span of 11 bases. CDR1 SGHNT and CDR2 YYREEE come from the germline V gene (reference sequence). The CDR3 DNA sequence: TGTGCCAGCAGCTCCCGGGACGGAAACTATGGCTACACCTTC. It translates to CASSSRDGNYGYTF.

This chain joins TRBV2 and TRBJ2-7, with a possible D match to TRBD2 (5 bases). CDR3 length equals 14 residues. The V end was cut by 3 bases, the J end by 6 bases, with 15 bases between. The germline gives CDR1 SNHLY, CDR2 FYNNEI. The DNA for the CDR3 is TGTGCCAGCAGTGAGGATCCCACCCGGGGCGAGCAGTACTTC. Its translation is CASSEDPTRGEQYF.

The J gene is TRBJ1-3, the V gene TRBV19, with D possibly being TRBD1 (5 bases). Trimming stripped 6 bases from V and 0 bases from J, with 21 bases between. This CDR3 comprises 18 residues. Per germline, CDR1 LNHDA and CDR2 SQIVND (reference sequence). The chain's CDR3 is CASRQMGEGPSSGNTIYF. The CDR3 region has the DNA TGTGCCAGTAGGCAAATGGGGGAGGGGCCGAGCTCTGGAAACACCATATATTTT.

The rearrangement links TRBV25-1 to TRBJ2-4; D uncertain. Germline V gene lookup returns CDR1 MGHDK and CDR2 SYGVNS. V was cut by 1 base and J by 4 bases, with 8 bases left in between. The CDR3 length is 14 residues. CDR3 amino acids: CASSESVGKNIQYF. The CDR3 DNA is TGTGCCAGCAGTGAATCGGTGGGGAAAAACATTCAGTACTTC. The whole variable domain, remainder taken from reference TRBV25-1 and TRBJ2-4, is EADIYQTPRYLVIGTGKKITLECSQTMGHDKMYWYQQDPGMELHLIHYSYGVNSTEKGDLSSESTVSRIRTEHFPLTLESARPSHTSQYLCASSESVGKNIQYFGAGTRLSVL.

This clone appeared many times. The chain employs TRBV7-2 and TRBJ2-3, with unresolved D. Trimming shortened V by 5 bases and J by 3 bases, and 15 bases separated the two germline ends. The germline gives CDR1 SGHTA, CDR2 FQGNSA. The CDR3 spans 15 residues. The CDR3 spells CASSPSFLETDTQYF. CDR3 nucleotides: TGTGCCAGCAGCCCTTCCTTCCTCGAGACAGATACGCAGTATTTT.

This rearrangement joins TRBV14 to TRBJ2-3; 12 bases agree with TRBD2. The CDR3 has 16 residues. The germline CDR1 and CDR2 sequences are SGHDN and FVKESK. V shed 4 bases and J 2 bases; nucleotides not matched to a gene: 4. In DNA form, the CDR3 reads TGTGCCAGCAGCCGAGGACTAGCGGGACCCACAGATACGCAGTATTTT. It encodes CASSRGLAGPTDTQYF.

V gene TRBV7-2 combines with J gene TRBJ2-1; D is undetermined. The CDR3 has 14 residues. The V end was cut by 3 bases, the J end by 6 bases, with 12 bases between. The germline V gene has CDR1 SGHTA and CDR2 FQGNSA. Here the CDR3 reads CASSFPTQTNEQFF. The DNA for the CDR3 is TGTGCCAGCAGCTTCCCTACGCAGACCAATGAGCAGTTCTTC.

The gene calls are TRBV19 and TRBJ2-7, with D possibly being TRBD1 (5 bases). V dropped 3 bases and J dropped 3 bases, with 12 bases sitting between them. Germline-derived CDR1 and CDR2 are LNHDA and SQIVND (reference sequence). CDR3 length: 14 amino acids. CDR3 DNA sequence: TGTGCCAGTAGTATGTACGGACAAATCTACGAGCAGTACTTC. Residues: CASSMYGQIYEQYF.

This chain links TRBV11-1 with TRBJ1-4, with D unclear. The V and J ends lost 4 bases and 6 bases respectively, with 9 bases between them. The CDR3 loop spans 13 amino acids. CDR1 is SGHAT and CDR2 is FQDESV in the germline V gene (reference sequence). CDR3 amino acids: CASSSGVYEKLFF. CDR3 nucleotides: TGTGCCAGCAGCTCCGGGGTCTATGAAAAACTGTTTTTT. The full variable domain, completed using reference TRBV11-1 and TRBJ1-4, is EAEVAQSPRYKITEKSQAVAFWCDPISGHATLYWYRQILGQGPELLVQFQDESVVDDSQLPKDRFSAERLKGVDSTLKIQPAELGDSAMYLCASSSGVYEKLFFGSGTQLSVL.

This clone was found many times. The chain joins TRBV6-6 to TRBJ2-3, with D maybe TRBD2 (6 bases). The V gene's germline CDR1 is MNHNY and CDR2 SVGAGI (reference sequence). This CDR3 region has 15 residues. V dropped 0 bases and J dropped 5 bases, with 12 bases sitting between them. The CDR3 protein is CASSYSRGNRDTQYF. The CDR3 DNA sequence: TGTGCCAGCAGTTACTCTCGGGGGAACAGAGATACGCAGTATTTT.

Regarding this clone: Within the sample, other DNA sequences also encode this same CDR3. The chain employs TRBV5-1 and TRBJ2-2; D is ambiguous. V lost 0 bases and J lost 7, with 10 bases in between. CDR3 length equals 14 residues. Germline V gives CDR1 SGHRS, CDR2 YFSETQ. Written as DNA, the CDR3 is TGCGCCAGCAGCTTGGAAGGCTCGAACGGGGAGCTGTTTTTT. Translated: CASSLEGSNGELFF. The full variable domain, rest sourced from reference TRBV5-1 and TRBJ2-2, is KAGVTQTPRYLIKTRGQQVTLSCSPISGHRSVSWYQQTPGQGLQFLFEYFSETQRNKGNFPGRFSGRQFSNSRSEMNVSTLELGDSALYLCASSLEGSNGELFFGEGSRLTVL.

V usage is TRBV5-4 and J usage is TRBJ2-5; the D is unclear. The assigned J gene may be wrong: the sequence end matches TRBJ2-7 better. The CDR3 spans 15 residues. CDR1 SGHNT and CDR2 YYREEE come from the germline V gene (reference sequence). The CDR3 reads CASSFGGYKADEQYF. CDR3 coding DNA: TGTGCCAGCAGCTTTGGTGGCTATAAGGCCGACGAGCAGTACTTC.

The V and J genes are TRBV7-9 and TRBJ2-5; the match to TRBD1 covers 7 bases. CDR1 is SEHNR and CDR2 is FQNEAQ in the germline V gene (reference sequence). The length of the CDR3 is 14 residues. J gave up 5 bases and V 5 bases, and 8 bases lay outside the gene matches. DNA of the CDR3: TGTGCCAGCAGCCCAACGACAGGGTGGGAGACCCAGTACTTC. It specifies CASSPTTGWETQYF.

The chain links TRBV7-2 to TRBJ2-3; 7 bases align to TRBD2. Germline-derived CDR1 and CDR2 are SGHTA and FQGNSA. J lost 5 bases, V lost 2 bases, and 7 bases had no gene match. CDR3 length: 15 residues. The CDR3 region is CASSLSGIGRDTQYF. The CDR3 region has the DNA TGTGCCAGCAGCTTAAGCGGGATCGGGCGAGATACGCAGTATTTT.

The genes are TRBV2 and TRBJ2-1, with no clear D. The CDR3 consists of 15 residues. The germline V gene encodes CDR1 SNHLY and CDR2 FYNNEI. V was clipped by 1 base and J by 0 bases, with 7 bases between them. The CDR3 sequence: CASSEGMSSYNEQFF. Here the CDR3 DNA reads TGTGCCAGCAGTGAAGGAATGAGCTCCTACAATGAGCAGTTCTTC.

This clone was seen a handful of times. The J gene is TRBJ2-6, the V gene TRBV5-4; no reliable D call. This CDR3 region has 12 residues. Germline V gene lookup returns CDR1 SGHNT and CDR2 YYREEE (reference sequence). The V and J ends lost 7 bases and 4 bases respectively, with 6 bases between them. CDR3 loop: CASHSGANVLTF. In nucleotides, the CDR3 is TGTGCCAGCCACTCCGGGGCCAACGTCCTGACTTTC.

This rearrangement joins TRBV4-2 to TRBJ2-7, with D possibly matching TRBD2 (5 bases). V shed 1 base and J shed 9 bases, with 10 bases lying between them. Per the germline V gene, CDR1 is LGHNA and CDR2 is YNFKEQ. The CDR3 length is 12 residues. CDR3 in DNA: TGTGCCAGCAGCCAAGGGGCGAGCGGGCAGTACTTC. Encoded protein: CASSQGASGQYF.

The sample holds a few counts of this clone. The chain couples TRBV27 to TRBJ2-1, with 14 bases matching TRBD2. The trim removed 1 base at V and 7 bases at J, leaving 6 bases unmatched. This CDR3 has 17 amino acids. The germline V gene has CDR1 MNHEY and CDR2 SMNVEV (reference sequence). The CDR3 loop reads CASSLFSGTSGRNEQFF. The DNA of the CDR3 is TGTGCCAGCAGTTTATTCTCCGGGACTAGCGGGAGAAATGAGCAGTTCTTC.

This chain connects TRBV19 to TRBJ2-1; 13 nucleotides match TRBD2. Germline assignment: CDR1 LNHDA and CDR2 SQIVND (reference sequence). The length of the CDR3 is 16 residues. With 4 bases clipped from V and 0 bases from J, the junction kept 0 bases outside the gene matches. CDR3 residues: CASSRLAGGSYNEQFF. For the CDR3, the DNA is TGTGCCAGTAGTAGACTAGCGGGAGGCTCCTACAATGAGCAGTTCTTC.

This chain links TRBV11-2 with TRBJ2-5; D uncertain. In germline, CDR1 is SGHAT, CDR2 FQNNGV. This CDR3 is built from 12 residues. Deletions cut 5 bases from V and 2 bases from J, with 6 bases between. The chain's CDR3 is CASSPVQETQYF. In nucleotides, the CDR3 is TGTGCCAGCAGCCCGGTTCAAGAGACCCAGTACTTC.

The CDR3 here is CASSQEKTSRLNVLTF. The CDR3 coding sequence is TGCGCCAGCAGCCAAGAAAAGACCAGCCGGCTCAACGTCCTGACTTTC. The chain is built from TRBV4-1 and TRBJ2-6; no clear D gene. The CDR3 extends over 16 amino acids. CDR1 and CDR2 from the germline V gene are MGHRA and YSYEKL. The V end was cut by 0 bases, the J end by 9 bases, with 15 bases between.

The V gene is TRBV7-2, the J gene TRBJ1-4; D perhaps matches TRBD1 (5 bases). This CDR3 region has 14 residues. The V and J ends lost 2 bases and 4 bases respectively, with 8 bases between them. In germline, CDR1 is SGHTA, CDR2 FQGNSA. CDR3 coding DNA: TGTGCCAGCAGCTTACAGGGAGATAATGAAAAACTGTTTTTT. Residues: CASSLQGDNEKLFF. Using reference TRBV7-2 and TRBJ1-4 for the parts outside the CDR3, the full variable domain is GAGVSQSPSNKVTEKGKDVELRCDPISGHTALYWYRQSLGQGLEFLIYFQGNSAPDKSGLPSDRFSAERTGGSVSTLTIQRTQQEDSAVYLCASSLQGDNEKLFFGSGTQLSVL.

The chain has TRBV7-9 and TRBJ1-4, with unresolved D. The CDR3 loop spans 15 amino acids. Germline assignment: CDR1 SEHNR and CDR2 FQNEAQ (reference sequence). Trimming took off 2 bases at V and 4 bases at J, with 11 bases between the two ends. CDR3 in DNA: TGTGCCAGCAGCTTACAAGGGCCGATTAATGAAAAACTGTTTTTT. This gives the protein CASSLQGPINEKLFF. Supplemented by reference TRBV7-9 and TRBJ1-4, the full variable domain reads DTGVSQNPRHKITKRGQNVTFRCDPISEHNRLYWYRQTLGQGPEFLTYFQNEAQLEKSRLLSDRFSAERPKGSFSTLEIQRTEQGDSAMYLCASSLQGPINEKLFFGSGTQLSVL.

This clone has a single count. This sample includes further DNA sequences coding for the same CDR3. V and J are TRBV9 and TRBJ2-5; TRBD2 is a possible D gene (5 bases). Germline V gene lookup returns CDR1 SGDLS and CDR2 YYNGEE. V gave up 0 bases and J gave up 5 bases, with 11 bases separating them. The CDR3 contains 14 residues. The CDR3 loop is CASSVGGSGETQYF. For the CDR3, the DNA is TGTGCCAGCAGCGTAGGTGGGAGTGGGGAGACCCAGTACTTC. The full variable domain, its missing parts supplied by reference TRBV9 and TRBJ2-5, is DSGVTQTPKHLITATGQRVTLRCSPRSGDLSVYWYQQSLDQGLQFLIQYYNGEERAKGNILERFSAQQFPDLHSELNLSSLELGDSALYFCASSVGGSGETQYFGPGTRLLVL.

There are a few counts of this clone. At the DNA level, this CDR3 is encoded by other sequences in the same sample as well. This chain joins TRBV7-2 and TRBJ2-7, with 11 bases lining up with TRBD2. The ends lost 5 bases at V and 0 bases at J; junction bases unmatched: 3. The CDR3 is made up of 15 amino acids. Per germline, CDR1 SGHTA and CDR2 FQGNSA. The CDR3 DNA reads TGTGCCAGCAGCGAAGGACTAGCGGGCTCCTACGAGCAGTACTTC. Its translation is CASSEGLAGSYEQYF.

Points on this clone: The sample holds other DNA sequences that translate to the same CDR3. The gene calls are TRBV7-9 and TRBJ1-1; tentative D call: TRBD1 (6 bases). Trimming cost V 5 bases and J 2 bases, with 9 bases left between them. Germline V CDR1 and CDR2: SEHNR, FQNEAQ (reference sequence). CDR3 length: 13 residues. The CDR3 protein is CASSRGQNTEAFF. For the CDR3, the DNA is TGTGCCAGCAGCCGGGGACAAAACACTGAAGCTTTCTTT. Using reference TRBV7-9 and TRBJ1-1 for the parts outside the CDR3, the full variable domain is DTGVSQNPRHKITKRGQNVTFRCDPISEHNRLYWYRQTLGQGPEFLTYFQNEAQLEKSRLLSDRFSAERPKGSFSTLEIQRTEQGDSAMYLCASSRGQNTEAFFGQGTRLTVV.

The chain employs TRBV27 and TRBJ2-7, with a tentative D call TRBD2 (5 bases). The CDR3 extends over 14 amino acids. CDR1 and CDR2 (germline): MNHEY, SMNVEV (reference sequence). Trimming removed 2 bases from V and 3 bases from J, with 11 bases in between. The chain's CDR3 is CASSLRSEGYEQYF. The CDR3 bases are TGTGCCAGCAGTTTAAGGTCAGAGGGCTACGAGCAGTACTTC.

The chain uses TRBV28 and TRBJ2-1; 8 bases match TRBD2. From germline, CDR1 is MDHEN and CDR2 SYDVKM. The V gene end was trimmed by 5 bases and the J gene end by 10 bases; junction bases not matched to a gene: 13. The CDR3 is 15 amino acids. CDR3: CASSRGRSPRGEQFF. As DNA, the CDR3 is TGTGCCAGCAGTCGCGGGAGGTCACCGCGAGGGGAGCAGTTCTTC.